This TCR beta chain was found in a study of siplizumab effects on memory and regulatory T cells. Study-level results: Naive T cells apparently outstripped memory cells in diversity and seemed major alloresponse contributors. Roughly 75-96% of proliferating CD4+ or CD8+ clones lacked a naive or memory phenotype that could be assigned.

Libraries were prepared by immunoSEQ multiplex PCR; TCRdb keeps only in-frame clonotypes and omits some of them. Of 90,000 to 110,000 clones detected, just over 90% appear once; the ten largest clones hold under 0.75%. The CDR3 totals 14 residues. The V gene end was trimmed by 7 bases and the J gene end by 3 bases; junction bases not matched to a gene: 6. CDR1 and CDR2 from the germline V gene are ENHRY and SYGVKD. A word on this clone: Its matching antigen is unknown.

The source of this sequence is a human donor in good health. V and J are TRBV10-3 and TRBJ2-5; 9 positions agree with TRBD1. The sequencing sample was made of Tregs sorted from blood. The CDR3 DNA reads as TGTGCCATCAAAACCGACAGGGGGGAAGAGACCCAGTACTTC. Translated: CAIKTDRGEETQYF.